This T cell receptor beta chain was recovered during a study of cytomegalovirus exposure and HLA in healthy donors. In the PCR, 60 Vbeta and 13 Jbeta primers were used. TCRdb's copy holds only in-frame clones and misses some; the assay was immunoSEQ multiplex PCR. The sample spans about 200,000 clones; the ten largest clones claim roughly 1.2%. The ends were cut back, 7 bases at V and 4 bases at J, with 20 bases in the middle. The CDR3 has 15 residues. This TCR was sampled from a girl aged 2 to 10 in good health and CMV-seropositive. Sequenced material: PBMCs. The chain has TRBV23-1 and TRBJ2-7, with D perhaps matching TRBD1 (6 bases). TRBV23-1 belongs to the ORF category, with a function that is uncertain. CDR3 region: CASTRQQGPWYEQYF. The CDR3 nucleotides read TGCGCCAGCACTCGCCAACAGGGCCCCTGGTACGAGCAGTACTTC.